Listed below are T cell receptor beta chains from one sample, sequenced in a study of blood T cells in healthy people across ages. TCRdb used MiXCR to reprocess the 5' RACE reads, holding one entry per CDR3 protein. The sample consists of approximately 1.5 million distinct CDR3 sequences, roughly 30% of them appearing once. Sequenced material: blood. These receptors came from a woman aged 30 to 39 in good health. Each CDR3 is given without its conserved first and last residue. A D gene is named only where the DNA matches it firmly. The size of a clone is reported for some rows only, either as once, few or many, or as a class for expanded clones.

many - TRBJ2-5 TRBV29-1 SVGRAVDETQY
- - TRBJ1-4 TRBV7-2 ASSLVSSVKEKLF
many - TRBJ2-1 TRBV5-1 ASSLGQPGNEQF
- - TRBJ1-5 TRBV7-8 ASSLAPKTVNQPQH
- - TRBJ2-7 TRBV3-1 ASSQARGTYEQY
few TRBD2 TRBJ2-3 TRBV6-5 ASSRTSGNTQY
few TRBD2 TRBJ2-1 TRBV3-1 ASSRPLGDRGLAVFNEQF
many TRBD1 TRBJ2-7 TRBV29-1 SVEDLGTGSSYEQY
- - TRBJ1-2 TRBV10-3 AIRDYRGDYGYT
- TRBD2 TRBJ2-7 TRBV20-1 SAALAGGSYEQY